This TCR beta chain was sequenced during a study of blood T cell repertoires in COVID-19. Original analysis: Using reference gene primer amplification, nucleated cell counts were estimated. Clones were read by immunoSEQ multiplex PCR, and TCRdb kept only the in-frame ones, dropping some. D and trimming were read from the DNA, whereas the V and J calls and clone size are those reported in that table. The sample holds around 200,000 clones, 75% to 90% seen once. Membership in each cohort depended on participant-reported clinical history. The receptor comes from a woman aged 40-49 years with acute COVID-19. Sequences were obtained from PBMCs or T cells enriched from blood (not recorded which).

CDR3 protein: CASSYGTAIEAFF. The CDR3 DNA is TGTGCCAGCAGTTATGGGACAGCTATTGAAGCTTTCTTT. The gene calls are TRBV6-5 and TRBJ1-1; 7 bases are shared with TRBD1. The length of the CDR3 is 13 residues. With V trimmed by 3 bases and J by 7 bases, 5 bases remained unmatched. Germline values: CDR1 MNHEY, CDR2 SVGAGI.